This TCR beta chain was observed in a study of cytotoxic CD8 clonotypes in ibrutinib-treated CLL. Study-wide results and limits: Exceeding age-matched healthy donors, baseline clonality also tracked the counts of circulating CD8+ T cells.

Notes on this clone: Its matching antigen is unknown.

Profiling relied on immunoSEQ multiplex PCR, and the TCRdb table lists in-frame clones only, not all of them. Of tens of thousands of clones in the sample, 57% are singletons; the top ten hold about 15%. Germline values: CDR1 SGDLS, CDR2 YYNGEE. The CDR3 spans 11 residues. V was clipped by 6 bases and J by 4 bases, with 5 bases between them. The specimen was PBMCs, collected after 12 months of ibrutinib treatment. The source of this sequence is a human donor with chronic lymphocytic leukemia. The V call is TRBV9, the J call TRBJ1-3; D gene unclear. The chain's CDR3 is CASNNGNTIYF. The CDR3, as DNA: TGTGCCAGCAATAACGGAAACACCATATATTTT.